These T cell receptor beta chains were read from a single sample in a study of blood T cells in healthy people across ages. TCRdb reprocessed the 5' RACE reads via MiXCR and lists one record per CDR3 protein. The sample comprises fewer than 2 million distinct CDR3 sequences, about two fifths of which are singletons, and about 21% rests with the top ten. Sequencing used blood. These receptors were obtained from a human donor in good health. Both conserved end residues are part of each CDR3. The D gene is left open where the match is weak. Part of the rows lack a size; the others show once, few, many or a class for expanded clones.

cdr3_aa: CSVDRGDDYGYTF
cdr3_nt: TGCAGCGTTGACCGAGGGGACGACTATGGCTACACCTTC
v_call: TRBV29-1
j_call: TRBJ1-2
d_call: -
clone_size: -

cdr3_aa: CASSLAFPNAGYTF
cdr3_nt: TGTGCCAGCAGCTTAGCATTCCCCAACGCAGGCTACACCTTC
v_call: TRBV7-2
j_call: TRBJ1-2
d_call: -
clone_size: -

cdr3_aa: CASSLPGTSGGTQYF
cdr3_nt: TGTGCCAGCAGCCTACCCGGGACTAGCGGGGGGACCCAGTACTTC
v_call: TRBV7-2
j_call: TRBJ2-5
d_call: TRBD2
clone_size: -

cdr3_aa: CASSLAQRDIQYF
cdr3_nt: TGTGCCAGCAGTTTAGCGCAACGAGACATTCAGTACTTC
v_call: TRBV12-3/TRBV12-4
j_call: TRBJ2-4
d_call: -
clone_size: -

cdr3_aa: CASSQDESVYGYTF
cdr3_nt: TGCGCCAGCAGCCAAGATGAGTCAGTGTATGGCTACACCTTC
v_call: TRBV4-3
j_call: TRBJ1-2
d_call: -
clone_size: -

cdr3_aa: CASSQGQRNDGYTF
cdr3_nt: TGCGCCAGCAGCCAGGGACAGAGAAATGATGGCTACACCTTC
v_call: TRBV4-1
j_call: TRBJ1-2
d_call: TRBD1
clone_size: -

cdr3_aa: CASSPGGHGYTF
cdr3_nt: TGCGCCAGCTCCCCGGGAGGCCATGGCTACACCTTC
v_call: TRBV7-2
j_call: TRBJ1-2
d_call: -
clone_size: few

cdr3_aa: CSVVWEKQFF
cdr3_nt: TGCAGCGTTGTCTGGGAAAAGCAGTTCTTC
v_call: TRBV29-1
j_call: TRBJ2-1
d_call: -
clone_size: few

cdr3_aa: CASSLLSPGDRFEHTEAFF
cdr3_nt: TGTGCCAGCAGCTTATTGTCACCAGGGGACCGGTTTGAGCACACTGAAGCTTTCTTT
v_call: TRBV7-9
j_call: TRBJ1-1
d_call: -
clone_size: -

cdr3_aa: CSVEVRGFGFF
cdr3_nt: TGCAGCGTTGAGGTGAGGGGATTCGGTTTCTTT
v_call: TRBV29-1
j_call: TRBJ1-1
d_call: -
clone_size: many

cdr3_aa: CASSSWGQERVGISYGYTF
cdr3_nt: TGCGCCAGCAGTTCTTGGGGACAGGAACGGGTCGGTATTTCCTATGGCTACACCTTC
v_call: TRBV5-1
j_call: TRBJ1-2
d_call: TRBD1
clone_size: -

cdr3_aa: CSARGRNLTQYF
cdr3_nt: TGCAGTGCTAGAGGCCGGAATCTTACGCAGTATTTT
v_call: TRBV20-1
j_call: TRBJ2-3
d_call: -
clone_size: few

cdr3_aa: CASSARSGANVLTF
cdr3_nt: TGTGCCAGCAGCGCCAGATCTGGGGCCAACGTCCTGACTTTC
v_call: TRBV7-9
j_call: TRBJ2-6
d_call: -
clone_size: few

cdr3_aa: CSADRTFRGGGTQYF
cdr3_nt: TGCAGCGCCGACAGGACCTTCCGAGGAGGGGGGACCCAGTACTTC
v_call: TRBV29-1
j_call: TRBJ2-5
d_call: -
clone_size: many

cdr3_aa: CSASFQHNEQFF
cdr3_nt: TGCAGTGCTAGCTTCCAGCACAATGAGCAGTTCTTC
v_call: TRBV20-1
j_call: TRBJ2-1
d_call: -
clone_size: few

cdr3_aa: CSARESSGGTEAFF
cdr3_nt: TGCAGTGCTAGAGAGTCCTCAGGGGGGACTGAAGCTTTCTTT
v_call: TRBV20-1
j_call: TRBJ1-1
d_call: TRBD1
clone_size: -

cdr3_aa: CASSPYSRDQDNEQFF
cdr3_nt: TGCGCCAGCAGCCCATATTCCCGGGACCAAGACAATGAGCAGTTCTTC
v_call: TRBV5-1
j_call: TRBJ2-1
d_call: -
clone_size: few

cdr3_aa: CASSQEGDGSNQPQHF
cdr3_nt: TGTGCCAGCAGCCAAGAGGGGGACGGCAGCAATCAGCCCCAGCATTTT
v_call: TRBV4-2
j_call: TRBJ1-5
d_call: -
clone_size: -

cdr3_aa: CASSQVEGTDQPQHF
cdr3_nt: TGCGCCAGCAGCCAAGTGGAGGGTACCGATCAGCCCCAGCATTTT
v_call: TRBV4-1
j_call: TRBJ1-5
d_call: -
clone_size: few

cdr3_aa: CASSEPGQGDEKLFF
cdr3_nt: TGTGCCAGCAGCGAACCGGGACAGGGAGACGAAAAACTGTTTTTT
v_call: TRBV16
j_call: TRBJ1-4
d_call: TRBD1
clone_size: -

cdr3_aa: CASSQGPGREAGELFF
cdr3_nt: TGCGCCAGCAGCCAAGGTCCGGGGCGCGAGGCCGGGGAGCTGTTTTTT
v_call: TRBV4-1
j_call: TRBJ2-2
d_call: -
clone_size: -

cdr3_aa: CASSFYKSTEAFF
cdr3_nt: TGTGCCAGCAGCTTCTATAAGAGCACTGAAGCTTTCTTT
v_call: TRBV7-2
j_call: TRBJ1-1
d_call: -
clone_size: -

cdr3_aa: CASSWTGNRYEQYF
cdr3_nt: TGTGCCAGCAGTTGGACAGGGAATCGGTACGAGCAGTACTTC
v_call: TRBV12-3/TRBV12-4
j_call: TRBJ2-7
d_call: TRBD1
clone_size: -

cdr3_aa: CSVVSGTGDYGYTF
cdr3_nt: TGCAGCGTTGTGTCCGGGACAGGGGACTATGGCTACACCTTC
v_call: TRBV29-1
j_call: TRBJ1-2
d_call: TRBD1
clone_size: -

cdr3_aa: CASSGTQTNYGYTF
cdr3_nt: TGTGCCAGCAGTGGGACACAAACTAACTATGGCTACACCTTC
v_call: TRBV27
j_call: TRBJ1-2
d_call: -
clone_size: -

cdr3_aa: CAGSPPGTGEVEQYF
cdr3_nt: TGTGCCGGCAGCCCACCCGGGACAGGGGAGGTCGAGCAGTACTTC
v_call: TRBV7-2
j_call: TRBJ2-7
d_call: TRBD1
clone_size: -

cdr3_aa: CSALGRGLYEQYF
cdr3_nt: TGCAGTGCTCTGGGCAGGGGACTCTACGAGCAGTACTTC
v_call: TRBV20-1
j_call: TRBJ2-7
d_call: -
clone_size: -

cdr3_aa: CASSLEGPTYNEQFF
cdr3_nt: TGTGCCAGCAGCTTAGAGGGACCTACCTACAATGAGCAGTTCTTC
v_call: TRBV7-2
j_call: TRBJ2-1
d_call: -
clone_size: -

cdr3_aa: CASSFRGNNEQFF
cdr3_nt: TGTGCCAGCAGCTTCAGGGGTAACAATGAGCAGTTCTTC
v_call: TRBV7-2
j_call: TRBJ2-1
d_call: -
clone_size: few

cdr3_aa: CASSQVDSPPGFGTEAFF
cdr3_nt: TGCGCCAGCAGCCAAGTAGATAGTCCCCCAGGGTTTGGCACTGAAGCTTTCTTT
v_call: TRBV4-1
j_call: TRBJ1-1
d_call: -
clone_size: -